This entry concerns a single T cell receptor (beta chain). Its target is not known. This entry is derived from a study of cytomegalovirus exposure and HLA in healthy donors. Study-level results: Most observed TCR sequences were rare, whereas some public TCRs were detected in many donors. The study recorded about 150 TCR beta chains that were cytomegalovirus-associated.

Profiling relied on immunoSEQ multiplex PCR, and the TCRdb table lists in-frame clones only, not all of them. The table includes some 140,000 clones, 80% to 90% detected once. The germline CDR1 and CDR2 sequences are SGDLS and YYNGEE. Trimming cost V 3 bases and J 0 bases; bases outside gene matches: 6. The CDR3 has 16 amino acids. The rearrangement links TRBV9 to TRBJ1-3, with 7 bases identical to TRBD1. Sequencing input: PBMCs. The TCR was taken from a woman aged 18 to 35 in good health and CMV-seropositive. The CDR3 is CASSARGVPSGNTIYF. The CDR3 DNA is TGTGCCAGCAGCGCCAGGGGGGTTCCCTCTGGAAACACCATATATTTT. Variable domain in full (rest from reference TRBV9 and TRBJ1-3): DSGVTQTPKHLITATGQRVTLRCSPRSGDLSVYWYQQSLDQGLQFLIQYYNGEERAKGNILERFSAQQFPDLHSELNLSSLELGDSALYFCASSARGVPSGNTIYFGEGSWLTVV.